The next 30 T cell receptor beta chains were all read from a single sample in a study of shared clonotypes between healthy human individuals. TCRdb's table, derived via immunoSEQ multiplex PCR, lists solely in-frame clones and lacks some. The sample yields some 1 million clones, around 74% seen once. Sequenced: memory CD4+ T cells sorted from blood. Subset specified: CD45RA-negative fraction. The receptors stem from a man aged 18 to 30 in good health.

V usage is TRBV7-9 and J usage is TRBJ2-2, with D unclear. The germline V gene encodes CDR1 SEHNR and CDR2 FQNEAQ (reference sequence). There are 14 residues in the CDR3. Trimming removed 5 bases from V and 4 bases from J, with 11 bases in between. CDR3 in DNA: TGTGCCAGCAGCCGAAGTCAGGTCACCGGGGAGCTGTTTTTT. It codes for CASSRSQVTGELFF.

This rearrangement joins TRBV5-1 to TRBJ2-2, with TRBD1 matching 9 bases. The CDR3 loop spans 17 amino acids. V lost 4 bases and J lost 7; bases outside the gene matches: 14. Germline values: CDR1 SGHRS, CDR2 YFSETQ. This CDR3 is CASSTSGTGTTFGELFF. The DNA for the CDR3 is TGCGCCAGCAGCACCTCCGGGACAGGGACCACTTTCGGGGAGCTGTTTTTT. The full variable domain, with the rest looked up from reference TRBV5-1 and TRBJ2-2, is KAGVTQTPRYLIKTRGQQVTLSCSPISGHRSVSWYQQTPGQGLQFLFEYFSETQRNKGNFPGRFSGRQFSNSRSEMNVSTLELGDSALYLCASSTSGTGTTFGELFFGEGSRLTVL.

V and J are TRBV5-3 and TRBJ2-1, with TRBD2 identical over 13 bases. TRBV5-3 is sorted into the ORF group, with uncertain function. The CDR3 length is 18 residues. The J segment lost 9 bases and the V segment lost 3 bases, leaving 15 bases of the junction unmatched. The CDR3 DNA sequence: TGTGCCAGAAGCTCTTACCAACTAGCGGGAGGGCCCTACGTTGAGCAGTTCTTC. This gives the protein CARSSYQLAGGPYVEQFF.

The rearrangement links TRBV7-9 to TRBJ2-2; 7 nucleotides line up with TRBD1. Germline V gene sequence: CDR1 SEHNR, CDR2 FQNEAQ (reference sequence). V was pared by 5 bases and J by 3 bases, with 3 bases of the junction left unmatched. The CDR3 extends over 14 amino acids. The CDR3 here is CASSPGQHTGELFF. The CDR3 DNA follows: TGTGCCAGCAGCCCGGGACAGCACACCGGGGAGCTGTTTTTT.

The chain combines TRBV19 with TRBJ2-2, with D possibly TRBD2 on 7 matching bases. This CDR3 spans 17 amino acids. V shed 6 bases and J shed 1 base, with 18 bases lying between them. Germline V CDR1 and CDR2: LNHDA, SQIVND (reference sequence). The CDR3 bases are TGTGCCAGTAGCCGAGGGGGAGGGTCTTTGAACACCGGGGAGCTGTTTTTT. It yields the protein CASSRGGGSLNTGELFF.

This clone was picked up a small number of times. A much larger clone is a single base away; this may be a read error. The sample carries other DNA sequences with the same CDR3. The V and J genes are TRBV18 and TRBJ1-5; 9 bases are a match to TRBD1. CDR3 length: 15 amino acids. Germline lookup yields CDR1 KGHSH and CDR2 LQKENI. Trimming cost V 6 bases and J 2 bases; bases outside gene matches: 5. CDR3 coding DNA: TGTGCCAGCTCCCCGGACAGGGGAGGCAATCAGCCCCAGCATTTT. This codes for CASSPDRGGNQPQHF.

The chain carries TRBV6-1 and TRBJ1-4, with D uncertain. The V gene's germline CDR1 is MNHNS and CDR2 SASEGT. Trimming stripped 2 bases from V and 6 bases from J, with 7 bases between. The CDR3 has 13 amino acids. CDR3 protein: CASSEIWDEKLFF. CDR3 nucleotides: TGTGCCAGCAGTGAAATCTGGGATGAAAAACTGTTTTTT.

CDR3: CASSWTGDSYEQYF. CDR3 coding DNA: TGCGCCAGCAGCTGGACAGGGGACTCCTACGAGCAGTACTTC. The chain employs TRBV5-1 and TRBJ2-7; 9 bases are a match to TRBD1. CDR3 length equals 14 residues. The germline gives CDR1 SGHRS, CDR2 YFSETQ. The ends lost 3 bases at V and 0 bases at J; junction bases unmatched: 1.

The rearrangement joins TRBV2 to TRBJ1-5; D remains unclear. Germline CDR1 and CDR2: SNHLY and FYNNEI. The CDR3 spans 14 residues. The V end was cut by 1 base, the J end by 3 bases, with 7 bases between. The CDR3 DNA sequence: TGTGCCAGCAGTGAAGACAGCTACAATCAGCCCCAGCATTTT. It translates to CASSEDSYNQPQHF.

V and J are TRBV28 and TRBJ2-7; D might be TRBD1 (5 bases). Trimming took 2 bases from V and 4 from J, leaving 9 bases between them. This CDR3 region has 13 residues. Per germline, CDR1 MDHEN and CDR2 SYDVKM. The CDR3 protein is CASSLATVYEQYF. DNA of the CDR3: TGTGCCAGCAGTTTAGCGACAGTTTACGAGCAGTACTTC.

This clone was seen more than once but under ten times. Additional DNA sequences in this sample encode the identical CDR3. This chain connects TRBV27 to TRBJ1-1; D ambiguous. CDR1 and CDR2 (germline): MNHEY, SMNVEV (reference sequence). The germline V and J ends were trimmed by 4 bases and 2 bases, with 2 bases remaining between them. The CDR3 runs to 11 residues. The CDR3 DNA reads as TGTGCCAGCAGTTCAAACACTGAAGCTTTCTTT. Amino acid sequence: CASSSNTEAFF.

The rearrangement links TRBV5-4 to TRBJ2-5, with D perhaps matching TRBD2 (5 bases). The CDR3 runs 14 residues. Germline V lookup: CDR1 SGHNT, CDR2 YYREEE (reference sequence). Trimming removed 4 bases from V and 5 bases from J, with 15 bases in between. The CDR3 spells CASSPPGVPETQYF. The CDR3 nucleotides are TGTGCCAGCAGCCCCCCCGGGGTTCCCGAGACCCAGTACTTC.

The rearrangement joins TRBV10-2 to TRBJ2-7, with D perhaps TRBD1 (5 bases). V was trimmed by 4 bases and J by 3 bases, leaving 10 bases between them. The CDR3 has 13 residues. CDR1 and CDR2 (germline): WSHSY, SAAADI. Here the CDR3 DNA reads TGCGCCAGCAGTGTGACAGTACTCTACGAGCAGTACTTC. Its protein product is CASSVTVLYEQYF.

V gene TRBV27 combines with J gene TRBJ1-2; D remains ambiguous. Trimming removed 5 bases at V and 0 bases at J, with 13 bases between. Germline V gene lookup returns CDR1 MNHEY and CDR2 SMNVEV (reference sequence). The CDR3 totals 15 residues. In DNA form, the CDR3 reads TGTGCCAGCAGTCCCTCGGGCAAAACTAACTATGGCTACACCTTC. This encodes CASSPSGKTNYGYTF.

The chain carries TRBV7-2 and TRBJ2-7; 10 bases fit TRBD2. V shed 5 bases and J 2 bases; nucleotides not matched to a gene: 6. Looked up from germline, CDR1 is SGHTA and CDR2 is FQGNSA. This CDR3 is built from 15 residues. The DNA for the CDR3 is TGTGCCAGCAGCCCGGAGCGGGGGGGACCCTACGAGCAGTACTTC. As protein: CASSPERGGPYEQYF.

This clone was recorded a few times. V usage is TRBV7-2 and J usage is TRBJ2-5; D gene ambiguous. V was shortened by 3 bases and J by 4 bases, with 9 bases between the two germline ends. CDR3 length: 13 residues. Looked up from germline, CDR1 is SGHTA and CDR2 is FQGNSA. As DNA, the CDR3 is TGTGCCAGCAGCTTCGTGTTCGTAGAGACCCAGTACTTC. This encodes CASSFVFVETQYF.

This clone was found once. V is TRBV12-2 and J is TRBJ1-5. TRBV12-2 is a pseudogene segment. The CDR3 is 15 residues long. The CDR3 DNA sequence: TGTGCAAGTCGCGCCACGGAGGGTCGCGGGCAGCCCCAGCATTTT. This codes for CASRATEGRGQPQHF.

This clone was seen once. This rearrangement joins TRBV5-4 to TRBJ2-7; 7 bases match TRBD1. In germline, CDR1 is SGHNT, CDR2 YYREEE (reference sequence). V dropped 4 bases and J dropped 4; count of bases not matched to a gene: 8. There are 14 residues in the CDR3. CDR3 residues: CASSAKTGSYEQYF. The DNA of the CDR3 is TGTGCCAGCAGCGCGAAGACAGGGAGTTACGAGCAGTACTTC.

This chain uses TRBV5-1 with TRBJ1-1; D is undetermined. Trimming removed 3 bases from V and 5 bases from J, with 17 bases in between. This CDR3 comprises 15 residues. Germline lookup yields CDR1 SGHRS and CDR2 YFSETQ. The CDR3 DNA reads as TGCGCCAGCAGCTCGGACGGAAACATGAGGACTGAAGCTTTCTTT. Amino acid sequence: CASSSDGNMRTEAFF. The variable domain in full, completed from reference TRBV5-1 and TRBJ1-1, reads KAGVTQTPRYLIKTRGQQVTLSCSPISGHRSVSWYQQTPGQGLQFLFEYFSETQRNKGNFPGRFSGRQFSNSRSEMNVSTLELGDSALYLCASSSDGNMRTEAFFGQGTRLTVV.

The J gene is TRBJ2-2, the V gene TRBV2, with 7 bases that match TRBD1. Losses at the gene ends were 7 bases for V and 5 bases for J; bases not matched to a gene: 7. CDR3 length equals 14 residues. Per the germline V gene, CDR1 is SNHLY and CDR2 is FYNNEI. The CDR3 bases are TGTGCCAGCAATAGACAGGGAACAACCGGGGAGCTGTTTTTT. Amino acid sequence: CASNRQGTTGELFF.

The genes are TRBV19 and TRBJ1-4; D remains unclear. The CDR3 runs to 14 residues. Germline V gene lookup returns CDR1 LNHDA and CDR2 SQIVND (reference sequence). Trimming took 5 bases from V and 8 from J, leaving 15 bases between them. Here the CDR3 DNA reads TGTGCCAGTAGTCCGGGCTCTCCCCCAGAAAAACTGTTTTTT. Translated: CASSPGSPPEKLFF.

The table lists this clone with a few counts. The chain joins TRBV5-4 to TRBJ1-1; 7 bases agree with TRBD1. The CDR3 is 14 amino acids. Trimming removed 2 bases from V and 5 bases from J; junction bases left unmatched: 6. Germline values: CDR1 SGHNT, CDR2 YYREEE (reference sequence). CDR3 DNA: TGTGCCAGCAGCTTTGACAGGGACCAAACTGAAGCTTTCTTT. This gives the protein CASSFDRDQTEAFF. The whole variable domain, remainder taken from reference TRBV5-4 and TRBJ1-1, is ETGVTQSPTHLIKTRGQQVTLRCSSQSGHNTVSWYQQALGQGPQFIFQYYREEENGRGNFPPRFSGLQFPNYSSELNVNALELDDSALYLCASSFDRDQTEAFFGQGTRLTVV.

The chain couples TRBV10-3 to TRBJ2-3, with TRBD1 as a possible D gene (6 bases). Germline CDR1 and CDR2: ENHRY and SYGVKD. The V gene lost 3 bases and the J gene lost 5 bases, with 21 bases spanning the gap. CDR3 length equals 17 residues. DNA for the CDR3: TGTGCCATCAGTGATTCTCATCAGGGGCGACCACAAGATACGCAGTATTTT. It yields the protein CAISDSHQGRPQDTQYF.

The chain carries TRBV5-1 and TRBJ1-3; tentatively, D is TRBD1 (5 bases). The V end was cut by 0 bases, the J end by 0 bases, with 10 bases between. Germline CDR1 and CDR2: SGHRS and YFSETQ. CDR3 length equals 16 residues. The DNA for the CDR3 is TGCGCCAGCAGCTTGGCCGGGAGGGGCTCTGGAAACACCATATATTTT. Amino acid sequence: CASSLAGRGSGNTIYF.

The genes are TRBV4-1 and TRBJ1-1; tentatively, D is TRBD1 (5 bases). From germline, CDR1 is MGHRA and CDR2 YSYEKL. V was cut by 1 base and J by 5 bases, with 14 bases left in between. The CDR3 loop spans 15 amino acids. CDR3 nucleotide sequence: TGCGCCAGCAGCCAAGTTGGGGGGTTGAGTACTGAAGCTTTCTTT. Translated: CASSQVGGLSTEAFF.

The chain carries TRBV19 and TRBJ2-1; 8 bases agree with TRBD2. CDR3 length equals 16 residues. Trimming took 3 bases from V and 2 from J; bases not matched to a gene: 6. From germline, CDR1 is LNHDA and CDR2 SQIVND (reference sequence). DNA for the CDR3: TGTGCCAGTAGTATCTCAGCGGGGGCCCCCTACAATGAGCAGTTCTTC. It translates to CASSISAGAPYNEQFF.

The chain recombines TRBV5-1 with TRBJ2-4; TRBD1 aligns across 8 bases. Germline V CDR1 and CDR2: SGHRS, YFSETQ. Trimming cost V 0 bases and J 1 base; bases outside gene matches: 3. The CDR3 is 16 amino acids. The chain's CDR3 is CASSLARTGAKNIQYF. For the CDR3, the DNA is TGCGCCAGCAGCTTGGCGAGGACAGGGGCCAAAAACATTCAGTACTTC.

This chain connects TRBV6-5 to TRBJ1-2; D is uncertain. Trimming shortened V by 5 bases and J by 6 bases, and 7 bases separated the two germline ends. The germline V gene encodes CDR1 MNHEY and CDR2 SVGAGI. The CDR3 extends over 11 amino acids. CDR3: CASSRGDGYTF. The CDR3 DNA follows: TGTGCCAGCAGTCGTGGGGATGGCTACACCTTC.

The chain uses TRBV7-9 and TRBJ2-5, with 7 bases matching TRBD1. This CDR3 is 19 amino acids long. CDR1 SEHNR and CDR2 FQNEAQ come from the germline V gene (reference sequence). The V gene end was trimmed by 1 base and the J gene end by 3 bases; junction bases not matched to a gene: 17. DNA for the CDR3: TGTGCCAGCAGCTTAGATGAGGTGCAGGCCAGGGGGATAAAAGAGACCCAGTACTTC. As protein: CASSLDEVQARGIKETQYF.

This clone was counted only a few times. The chain links TRBV18 to TRBJ1-4, with a tentative D call TRBD1 (6 bases). CDR1 is KGHSH and CDR2 is LQKENI in the germline V gene. Deletions cut 4 bases from V and 7 bases from J, with 16 bases between. The CDR3 is 15 residues long. The CDR3 here is CASSLSGTPGEKLFF. CDR3 sequence (DNA): TGTGCCAGCTCACTCTCCGGGACACCAGGTGAAAAACTGTTTTTT.